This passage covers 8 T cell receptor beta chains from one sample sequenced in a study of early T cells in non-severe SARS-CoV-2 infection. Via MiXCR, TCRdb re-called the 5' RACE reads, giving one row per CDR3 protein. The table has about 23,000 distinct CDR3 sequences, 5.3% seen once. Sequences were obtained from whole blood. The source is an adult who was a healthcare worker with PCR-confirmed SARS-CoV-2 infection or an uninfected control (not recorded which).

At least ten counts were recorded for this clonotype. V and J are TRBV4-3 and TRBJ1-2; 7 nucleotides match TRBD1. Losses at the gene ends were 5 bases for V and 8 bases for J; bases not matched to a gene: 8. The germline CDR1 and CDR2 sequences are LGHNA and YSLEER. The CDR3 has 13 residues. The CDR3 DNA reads TGCGCCAGCAGCTCCCAGACAGGGTCGGGCTACACCTTC. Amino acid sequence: CASSSQTGSGYTF.

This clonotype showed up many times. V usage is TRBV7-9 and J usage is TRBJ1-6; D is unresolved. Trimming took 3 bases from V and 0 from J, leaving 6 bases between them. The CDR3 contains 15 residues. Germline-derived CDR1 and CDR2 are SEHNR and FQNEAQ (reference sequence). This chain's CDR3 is CASSFAVSYNSPLHF. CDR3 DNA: TGTGCCAGCAGCTTTGCGGTCTCCTATAATTCACCCCTCCACTTT.

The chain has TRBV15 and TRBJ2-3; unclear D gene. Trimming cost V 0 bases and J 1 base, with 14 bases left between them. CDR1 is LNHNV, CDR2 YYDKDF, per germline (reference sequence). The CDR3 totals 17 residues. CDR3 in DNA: TGTGCCACCAGCAGAGATGACCTATTCGTGGGCACAGATACGCAGTATTTT. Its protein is CATSRDDLFVGTDTQYF.

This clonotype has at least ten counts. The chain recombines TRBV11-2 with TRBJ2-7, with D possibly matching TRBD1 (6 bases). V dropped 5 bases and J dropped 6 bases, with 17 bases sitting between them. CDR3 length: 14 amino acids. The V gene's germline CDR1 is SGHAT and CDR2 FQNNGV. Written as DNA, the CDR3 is TGTGCCAGCAGCCCTACGTCTGGACAGTCCGAGCAGTACTTC. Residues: CASSPTSGQSEQYF.

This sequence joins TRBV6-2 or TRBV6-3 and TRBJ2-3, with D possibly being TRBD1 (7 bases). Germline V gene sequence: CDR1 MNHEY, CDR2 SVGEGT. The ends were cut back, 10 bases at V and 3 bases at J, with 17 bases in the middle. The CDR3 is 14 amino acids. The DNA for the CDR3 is TGTGCCACGATGCGGGACAGCGATACAGATACGCAGTATTTT. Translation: CATMRDSDTDTQYF.

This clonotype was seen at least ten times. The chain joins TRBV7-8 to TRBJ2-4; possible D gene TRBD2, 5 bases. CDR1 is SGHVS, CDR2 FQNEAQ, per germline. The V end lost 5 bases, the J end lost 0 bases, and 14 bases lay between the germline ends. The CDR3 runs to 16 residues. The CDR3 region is CASSPGNDLAKNIQYF. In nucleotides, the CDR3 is TGTGCCAGCAGCCCCGGGAACGATCTAGCCAAAAACATTCAGTACTTC. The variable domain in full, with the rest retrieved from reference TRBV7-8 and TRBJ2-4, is GAGVSQSPRYKVAKRGQDVALRCDPISGHVSLFWYQQALGQGPEFLTYFQNEAQLDKSGLPSDRFFAERPEGSVSTLKIQRTQQEDSAVYLCASSPGNDLAKNIQYFGAGTRLSVL.

The CDR3 spells CASLKGLAFYEQYF. The DNA of the CDR3 is TGTGCCAGCCTCAAGGGACTAGCCTTCTACGAGCAGTACTTC. The chain uses TRBV6-2 or TRBV6-3 and TRBJ2-7; 9 bases map to TRBD2. The CDR3 consists of 14 residues. Germline V lookup: CDR1 MNHEY, CDR2 SVGEGT. Unmatched junction bases numbered 8, after V lost 8 bases and J lost 3 bases.

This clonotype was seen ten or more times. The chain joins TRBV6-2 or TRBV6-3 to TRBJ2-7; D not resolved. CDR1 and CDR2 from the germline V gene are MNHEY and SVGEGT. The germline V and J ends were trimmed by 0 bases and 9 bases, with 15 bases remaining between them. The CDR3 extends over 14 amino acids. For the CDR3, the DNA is TGTGCCAGCAGTTACTCTCCCCAATTGAGAGGGCAGTACGTC. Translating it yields CASSYSPQLRGQYV.